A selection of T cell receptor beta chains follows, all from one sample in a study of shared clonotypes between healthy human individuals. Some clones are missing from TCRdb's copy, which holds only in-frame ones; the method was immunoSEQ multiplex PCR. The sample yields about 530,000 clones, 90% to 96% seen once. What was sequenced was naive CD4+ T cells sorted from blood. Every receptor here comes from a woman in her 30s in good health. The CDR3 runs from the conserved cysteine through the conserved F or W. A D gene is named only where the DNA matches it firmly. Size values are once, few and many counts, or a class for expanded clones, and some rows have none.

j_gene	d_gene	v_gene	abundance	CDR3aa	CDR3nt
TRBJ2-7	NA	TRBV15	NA	CATSRGGGPHSTYEQYF	TGTGCCACCAGCAGAGGGGGAGGACCCCACTCCACCTACGAGCAGTACTTC
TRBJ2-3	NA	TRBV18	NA	CASQRIAGEYTDTQYF	TGTGCCAGCCAAAGGATAGCCGGAGAGTACACAGATACGCAGTATTTT
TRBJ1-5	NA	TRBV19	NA	CASTIGNQPQHF	TGTGCCAGTACCATCGGGAATCAGCCCCAGCATTTT
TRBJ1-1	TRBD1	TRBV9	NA	CASSNGQGRLVGTEAFF	TGTGCCAGCAGTAACGGACAGGGCAGGTTGGTCGGCACTGAAGCTTTCTTT
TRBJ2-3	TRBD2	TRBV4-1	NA	CASSQEGAGGTDTQYF	TGCGCCAGCAGCCAAGAAGGAGCGGGAGGTACAGATACGCAGTATTTT
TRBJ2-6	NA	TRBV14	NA	CASSQPGANVLTF	TGTGCCAGCAGCCAACCTGGGGCCAACGTCCTGACTTTC
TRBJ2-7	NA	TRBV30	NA	CAWSFIAVKGYEQYF	TGTGCCTGGAGTTTTATAGCGGTAAAGGGGTACGAGCAGTACTTC
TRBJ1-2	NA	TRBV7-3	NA	CASSSAPVALGYTF	TGTGCCAGCAGCTCCGCCCCGGTAGCTCTTGGCTACACCTTC
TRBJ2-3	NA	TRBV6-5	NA	CASSSLGSTQYF	TGTGCCAGCAGTTCCCTAGGAAGTACGCAGTATTTT
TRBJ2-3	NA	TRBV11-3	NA	CASSLGYSGTSTDTQYF	TGTGCCAGCAGCTTAGGTTACTCCGGGACTAGCACAGATACGCAGTATTTT
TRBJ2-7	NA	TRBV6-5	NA	CASSYSGLRPYEQYF	TGTGCCAGCAGTTACTCGGGATTGCGGCCCTACGAGCAGTACTTC
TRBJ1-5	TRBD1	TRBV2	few	CASSLTGTNQPQHF	TGTGCCAGCAGTTTGACAGGGACAAATCAGCCCCAGCATTTT
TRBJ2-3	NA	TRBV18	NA	CASSPRAGGSFTDTQYF	TGTGCCAGCTCACCACGAGCCGGAGGGTCTTTCACAGATACGCAGTATTTT
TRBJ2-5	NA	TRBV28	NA	CASSSPTGTPEYF	TGTGCCAGCAGTTCACCTACCGGGACTCCGGAGTACTTC
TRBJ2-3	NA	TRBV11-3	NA	CASSLEGGPSTDTQYF	TGTGCCAGCAGCTTAGAGGGCGGTCCTAGCACAGATACGCAGTATTTT
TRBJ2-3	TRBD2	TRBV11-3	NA	CASSLGGRTDTQYF	TGTGCCAGCAGCTTAGGCGGGAGGACAGATACGCAGTATTTT
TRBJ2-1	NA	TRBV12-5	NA	CASGINGPRNEQFF	TGTGCTAGTGGCATTAACGGGCCTAGGAATGAGCAGTTCTTC
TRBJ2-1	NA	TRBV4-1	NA	CASSSGGREGYNEQFF	TGCGCCAGCAGCTCCGGCGGGCGGGAAGGCTACAATGAGCAGTTCTTC
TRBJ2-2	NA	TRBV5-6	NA	CASSLAPGRTAGELFF	TGTGCCAGCAGCTTGGCCCCCGGCAGGACCGCCGGGGAGCTGTTTTTT
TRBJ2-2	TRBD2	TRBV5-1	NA	CASSLVPGLAGPNTGELFF	TGCGCCAGCAGCTTGGTGCCAGGACTAGCGGGACCAAACACCGGGGAGCTGTTTTTT
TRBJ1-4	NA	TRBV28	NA	CASSLEEGGLEKLFF	TGTGCCAGCAGTTTAGAGGAGGGAGGTCTAGAAAAACTGTTTTTT
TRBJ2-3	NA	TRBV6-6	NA	CASSSPGGGKTDTQYF	TGTGCCAGCAGTTCCCCCGGCGGCGGGAAAACAGATACGCAGTATTTT
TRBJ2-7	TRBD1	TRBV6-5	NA	CASSYQGQEYYEQYF	TGTGCCAGCAGTTACCAGGGACAGGAATACTACGAGCAGTACTTC
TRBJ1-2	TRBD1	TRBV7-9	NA	CASSTGQGYGYTF	TGTGCCAGCAGCACGGGACAGGGGTATGGCTACACCTTC
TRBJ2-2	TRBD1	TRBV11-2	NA	CASSSPRGTGAGELFF	TGTGCCAGCAGCTCCCCCCGGGGGACAGGGGCCGGGGAGCTGTTTTTT
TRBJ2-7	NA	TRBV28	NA	CASRSNRELYEQYF	TGTGCCAGCAGGAGTAATCGGGAGTTATACGAGCAGTACTTC
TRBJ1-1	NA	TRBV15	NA	CATRNRVNTEAFF	TGTGCCACCAGGAACAGAGTGAACACTGAAGCTTTCTTT
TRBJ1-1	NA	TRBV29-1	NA	CSVEMVLAVAEAFF	TGCAGCGTTGAAATGGTGTTGGCCGTAGCTGAAGCTTTCTTT
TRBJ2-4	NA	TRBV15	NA	CATSREKGELLAKNIQYF	TGTGCCACCAGCAGAGAGAAGGGGGAATTGTTGGCCAAAAACATTCAGTACTTC
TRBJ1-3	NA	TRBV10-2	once	CASSLPGNTIYF	TGCGCCAGCAGTCTGCCCGGAAACACCATATATTTT
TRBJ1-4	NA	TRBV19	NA	CASSGGPNEKLFF	TGTGCCAGTTCAGGAGGTCCTAATGAAAAACTGTTTTTT